The 18 T cell receptor beta chains listed next were all sequenced from one sample in a study of T cells after yellow fever vaccination. MiXCR, applied by TCRdb to the 5' RACE reads, yields one record per CDR3 protein. This table has just over 300,000 distinct CDR3 sequences, less than 4.5% appearing once. The material sequenced was PBMCs, taken on the day of the yellow fever booster vaccination. The receptors were gathered from a man aged 18 to 29 who received the YFV17D yellow fever vaccine.

This chain joins TRBV7-2 and TRBJ1-1, with 7 nucleotides matching TRBD1. The CDR3 is 14 amino acids. V was pared by 5 bases and J by 3 bases, with 6 bases of the junction left unmatched. The germline V gene has CDR1 SGHTA and CDR2 FQGNSA. CDR3 nucleotide sequence: TGTGCCAGCAGCCCGGACAGGACAGACACTGAAGCTTTCTTT. Amino acid sequence: CASSPDRTDTEAFF. Using reference TRBV7-2 and TRBJ1-1 for the parts outside the CDR3, the full variable domain is GAGVSQSPSNKVTEKGKDVELRCDPISGHTALYWYRQSLGQGLEFLIYFQGNSAPDKSGLPSDRFSAERTGGSVSTLTIQRTQQEDSAVYLCASSPDRTDTEAFFGQGTRLTVV.

This clonotype appeared many times. The chain has TRBV12-3 or TRBV12-4 and TRBJ1-4, with 11 bases that match TRBD1. V trimming: 6 bases; J trimming: 7 bases; junction bases outside the gene matches: 4. The CDR3 is 14 amino acids. CDR3 DNA: TGTGCCAGCAGACCGGACAGGGGGCTTGAAAAACTGTTTTTT. Translating gives CASRPDRGLEKLFF.

This clonotype was seen at least ten times. The chain couples TRBV29-1 to TRBJ2-3; D is unclear. The CDR3 has 10 amino acids. V lost 6 bases and J lost 5, with 6 bases in between. Germline V CDR1 and CDR2: SQVTM, ANQGSEA. CDR3 in DNA: TGCAGCGTGAGAAAAGATACGCAGTATTTT. Its protein is CSVRKDTQYF.

This clonotype has at least ten counts. The chain joins TRBV11-2 to TRBJ2-2; D possibly corresponds to TRBD1 (6 bases). CDR1 is SGHAT and CDR2 is FQNNGV in the germline V gene. This CDR3 has 13 amino acids. Trimming left V 4 bases short and J 5 bases short, with 8 bases between. As DNA, the CDR3 is TGTGCCAGCAGCTCAGGGGTTACCGGGGAGCTGTTTTTT. Protein sequence: CASSSGVTGELFF.

This clonotype was picked up many times. The chain joins TRBV7-2 to TRBJ1-5; the D gene is possibly TRBD1 (6 bases). Per germline, CDR1 SGHTA and CDR2 FQGNSA. The V end lost 1 base, the J end lost 4 bases, and 11 bases lay between the germline ends. This CDR3 is built from 15 residues. In DNA, the CDR3 is TGTGCCAGCAGCTTAGAGGGGACACTAAATCAGCCCCAGCATTTT. It translates to CASSLEGTLNQPQHF.

This clonotype has ten or more counts. The chain has TRBV5-1 and TRBJ2-7; tentatively, D is TRBD1 (6 bases). The CDR3 covers 15 residues. Trimming stripped 3 bases from V and 3 bases from J, with 16 bases between. The V gene's germline CDR1 is SGHRS and CDR2 YFSETQ. CDR3 protein: CASSSAGTLVYEQYF. The CDR3 bases are TGCGCCAGCAGCTCGGCCGGGACATTGGTCTACGAGCAGTACTTC.

This clonotype was counted a few times. V gene TRBV24-1 combines with J gene TRBJ2-1; unclear D gene. V lost 0 bases to trimming and J lost 9 bases, with 2 bases between them. Looked up from germline, CDR1 is KGHDR and CDR2 is SFDVKD. CDR3 size: 11 residues. CDR3 protein: CATSDLVEQFF. CDR3 bases: TGTGCCACCAGTGATTTGGTTGAGCAGTTCTTC.

This clonotype was counted many times. The chain couples TRBV3-1 to TRBJ2-2; no reliable D call. From germline, CDR1 is LGHDT and CDR2 YNNKEL (reference sequence). V dropped 3 bases and J dropped 10 bases, with 6 bases sitting between them. The CDR3 runs 11 residues. CDR3 nucleotides: TGTGCCAGCAGCCAGGGTCAGGAGCTGTTTTTT. This gives the protein CASSQGQELFF.

This clonotype was counted at least ten times. The chain joins TRBV4-3 to TRBJ2-1; maybe TRBD2 (6 bases). CDR3 length equals 16 residues. The germline CDR1 and CDR2 sequences are LGHNA and YSLEER. V was trimmed by 0 bases and J by 8 bases, leaving 17 bases between them. CDR3 loop: CASSQDPAGRFYEQFF. The CDR3 DNA reads TGCGCCAGCAGCCAAGATCCGGCGGGGAGGTTCTATGAGCAGTTCTTC.

This clonotype occurred many times. The chain carries TRBV2 and TRBJ1-3; D remains unclear. With 2 bases removed from V and 4 bases from J, the gap between germline ends came to 9 bases. There are 14 residues in the CDR3. From germline, CDR1 is SNHLY and CDR2 FYNNEI. The CDR3 DNA follows: TGTGCCAGCAGTGAACCCAGGTCAGGAAACACCATATATTTT. It codes for CASSEPRSGNTIYF.

This clonotype was found many times. The rearrangement links TRBV29-1 to TRBJ2-3; 13 bases agree with TRBD2. Germline V gene data show CDR1 as SQVTM and CDR2 as ANQGSEA. Trimming at V came to 3 bases and at J to 3 bases, leaving 0 bases not matched to a gene. The CDR3 has 14 residues. For the CDR3, the DNA is TGCAGCGTTGAGACTAGCGGGAGGACAGATACGCAGTATTTT. Protein product: CSVETSGRTDTQYF.

The V call is TRBV6-5, the J call TRBJ1-2; 10 bases line up with TRBD1. The trim removed 2 bases at V and 5 bases at J, leaving 2 bases unmatched. In germline, CDR1 is MNHEY, CDR2 SVGAGI. The CDR3 length is 14 residues. DNA for the CDR3: TGTGCCAGCAGTTACGGGGGACAGGGGTATGGCTACACCTTC. It specifies CASSYGGQGYGYTF.

This clonotype was detected many times. This rearrangement joins TRBV5-1 to TRBJ2-3; the match to TRBD1 covers 7 bases. Germline V gene sequence: CDR1 SGHRS, CDR2 YFSETQ. CDR3 length equals 14 residues. The V and J ends lost 2 bases and 7 bases, in that order; junction bases with no gene match: 7. The CDR3 here is CASSLGTGEHTQYF. As DNA, the CDR3 is TGCGCCAGCAGCTTAGGAACAGGGGAACATACGCAGTATTTT. The full variable domain, in which reference TRBV5-1 and TRBJ2-3 provide the parts outside the CDR3, is KAGVTQTPRYLIKTRGQQVTLSCSPISGHRSVSWYQQTPGQGLQFLFEYFSETQRNKGNFPGRFSGRQFSNSRSEMNVSTLELGDSALYLCASSLGTGEHTQYFGPGTRLTVL.

The CDR3 DNA sequence: TGCAGTGCTCCGTCGACAGGGGGAACCACTGAAGCTTTCTTT. Translated: CSAPSTGGTTEAFF. The chain combines TRBV20-1 with TRBJ1-1; the match to TRBD1 covers 9 bases. The CDR3 runs to 14 residues. With V trimmed by 5 bases and J by 4 bases, 8 bases remained unmatched. Germline V gene data show CDR1 as DFQATT and CDR2 as SNEGSKA (reference sequence).

In its sample, this clonotype was seen a few times. The gene calls are TRBV7-3 and TRBJ1-2; D gene unclear. The CDR3 covers 14 residues. V was cut by 5 bases and J by 7 bases, with 17 bases left in between. CDR1 and CDR2 from the germline V gene are SGHTA and FQGTGA. The CDR3 spells CASSRPRLPGGYTF. The CDR3 DNA sequence: TGTGCCAGCAGCCGTCCTAGGCTCCCAGGTGGCTACACCTTC. The whole variable domain, filled in from reference TRBV7-3 and TRBJ1-2, reads GAGVSQTPSNKVTEKGKYVELRCDPISGHTALYWYRQSLGQGPEFLIYFQGTGAADDSGLPNDRFFAVRPEGSVSTLKIQRTERGDSAVYLCASSRPRLPGGYTFGSGTRLTVV.

This clonotype appeared many times. The chain employs TRBV7-2 and TRBJ1-3; D is possibly TRBD1 (6 bases). Germline V gene data show CDR1 as SGHTA and CDR2 as FQGNSA. The V end lost 5 bases, the J end lost 4 bases, and 15 bases lay between the germline ends. There are 15 residues in the CDR3. As DNA, the CDR3 is TGTGCCAGCAGCCTGGGGGCCCTCCTGGGAAACACCATATATTTT. Protein sequence: CASSLGALLGNTIYF. Complete variable domain (other parts from reference TRBV7-2 and TRBJ1-3): GAGVSQSPSNKVTEKGKDVELRCDPISGHTALYWYRQSLGQGLEFLIYFQGNSAPDKSGLPSDRFSAERTGGSVSTLTIQRTQQEDSAVYLCASSLGALLGNTIYFGEGSWLTVV.

In this sample, this clonotype turned up many times. This CDR3 is CASSLATNNEQFF. The CDR3, as DNA: TGTGCCAGCAGCTTGGCTACAAACAATGAGCAGTTCTTC. The genes are TRBV5-5 and TRBJ2-1; D remains ambiguous. V was trimmed by 0 bases and J by 5 bases, leaving 6 bases between them. Germline values: CDR1 SGHKS, CDR2 YYEKEE (reference sequence). This CDR3 has 13 residues.

This clonotype has at least ten counts. The chain employs TRBV6-2 or TRBV6-3 and TRBJ2-7; perhaps D is TRBD1 or TRBD2 (5 bases each). CDR1 and CDR2 (germline): MNHEY, SVGEGT. CDR3 size: 13 residues. V gave up 2 bases and J gave up 4 bases, with 9 bases separating them. The DNA for the CDR3 is TGTGCCAGCAGTTACCTGGGACGATACGAGCAGTACGTC. This sequence encodes CASSYLGRYEQYV.